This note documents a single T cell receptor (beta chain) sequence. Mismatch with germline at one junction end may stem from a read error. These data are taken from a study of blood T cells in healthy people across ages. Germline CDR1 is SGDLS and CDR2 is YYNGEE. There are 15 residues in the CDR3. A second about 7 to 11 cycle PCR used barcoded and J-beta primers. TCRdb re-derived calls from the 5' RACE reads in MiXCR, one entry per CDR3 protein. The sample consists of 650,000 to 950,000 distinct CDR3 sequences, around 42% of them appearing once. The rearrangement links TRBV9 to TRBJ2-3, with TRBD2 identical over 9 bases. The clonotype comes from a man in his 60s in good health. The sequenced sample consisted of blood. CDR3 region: CASSVSGGWEDTQYF. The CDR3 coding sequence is TGCGCCAGCAGCGTTAGCGGGGGCTGGGAAGATACGCAGTATTTT.